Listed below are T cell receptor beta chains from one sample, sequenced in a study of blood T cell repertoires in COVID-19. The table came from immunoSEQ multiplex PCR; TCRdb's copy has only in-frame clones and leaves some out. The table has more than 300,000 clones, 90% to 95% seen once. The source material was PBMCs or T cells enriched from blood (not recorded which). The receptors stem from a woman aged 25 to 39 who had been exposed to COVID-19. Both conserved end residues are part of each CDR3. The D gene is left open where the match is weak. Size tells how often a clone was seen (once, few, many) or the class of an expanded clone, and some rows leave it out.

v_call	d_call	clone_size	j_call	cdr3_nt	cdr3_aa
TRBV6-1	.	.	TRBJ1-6	TGTGCCAGCAGTGATCGGGACGGGAGCTCCTATAATTCACCCCTCCACTTT	CASSDRDGSSYNSPLHF
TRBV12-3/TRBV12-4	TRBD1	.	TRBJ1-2	TGTGCCAGCAGCCCTGGACAGGTTTATGGCTACACCTTC	CASSPGQVYGYTF
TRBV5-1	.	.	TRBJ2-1	TGCGCCAGCAGCTTGATGTCCGGAGAAACTTACAATGAGCAGTTCTTC	CASSLMSGETYNEQFF
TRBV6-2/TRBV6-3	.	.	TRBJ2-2	TGTGCCAGCAGTTACGTCGAGGGGAGGACCGGGGAGCTGTTTTTT	CASSYVEGRTGELFF
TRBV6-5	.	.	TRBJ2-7	TGTGCCAGCAGACAGGGTACCTACGAGCAGTACTTC	CASRQGTYEQYF
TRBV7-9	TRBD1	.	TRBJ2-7	TGTGCCAGCAGACCACAGGGGTCCTTTTACGAGCAGTACTTC	CASRPQGSFYEQYF
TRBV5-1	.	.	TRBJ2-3	TGCGCCAGCAGCTTAATAGGGGCAGATACGCAGTATTTT	CASSLIGADTQYF
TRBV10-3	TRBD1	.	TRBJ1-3	TGTGCCATCAGGGCCGGGACAGGGGGTGGAAACACCATATATTTT	CAIRAGTGGGNTIYF
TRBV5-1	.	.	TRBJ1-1	TGCGCCAGCAGCTGGCGGGGGGGGACGGGGACTGAAGCTTTCTTT	CASSWRGGTGTEAFF
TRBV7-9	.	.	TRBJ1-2	TGTGCCAGCAGCTCCCGGGGGGTCCCGGCGGGCGGCTACACCTTC	CASSSRGVPAGGYTF
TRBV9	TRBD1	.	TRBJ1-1	TGTGCCAGCAGCGTTACAGGGGGAACTGAAGCTTTCTTT	CASSVTGGTEAFF
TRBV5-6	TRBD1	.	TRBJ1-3	TGTGCCAGCAGCCCGCAGGGGGCGAGGGGAAACACCATATATTTT	CASSPQGARGNTIYF
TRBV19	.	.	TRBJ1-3	TGTGCCAGTAGTATAACAGGGCCTGGAAACACCATATATTTT	CASSITGPGNTIYF
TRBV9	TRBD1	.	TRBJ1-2	TGTGCCAGCAGCGTGGACAGGGGGCAGGGCTATGGCTACACCTTC	CASSVDRGQGYGYTF
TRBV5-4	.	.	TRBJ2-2	TGTGCCAGCAGCTTCCCCGAAAAGGGGTCCGGGGAGCTGTTTTTT	CASSFPEKGSGELFF
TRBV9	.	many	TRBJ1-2	TGTGCCAGCAGCCCCGAGACGGGGGGAAACTATGGCTACACCTTC	CASSPETGGNYGYTF
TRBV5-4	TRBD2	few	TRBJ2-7	TGTGCCAGCAGCTTGGGGCTAGCGGGGGGCGACTACGAGCAGTACTTC	CASSLGLAGGDYEQYF
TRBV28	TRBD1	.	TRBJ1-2	TGTGCCAGCATCGGGGGACAGCCCAACTATGGCTACACCTTC	CASIGGQPNYGYTF
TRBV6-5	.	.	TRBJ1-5	TGTGCCAGCAGGGAGGTTGGGGGGTCCGTTCAGCCCCAGCATTTT	CASREVGGSVQPQHF
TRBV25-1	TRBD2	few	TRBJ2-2	TGTGCCAGCAGTGATCTAGCGGGGGGAGACACCGGGGAGCTGTTTTTT	CASSDLAGGDTGELFF
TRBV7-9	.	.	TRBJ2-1	TGTGCCAGTTTCGGACTATCCAATGAGCAGTTCTTC	CASFGLSNEQFF
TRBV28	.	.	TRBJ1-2	TGTGCCAGCAGGACCGCCGGGGGGCGGGGCGGCTACACCTTC	CASRTAGGRGGYTF
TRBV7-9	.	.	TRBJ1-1	TGTGCCAGCAGCTTAGAACAGAAGCGGGGTGAAGCTTTCTTT	CASSLEQKRGEAFF
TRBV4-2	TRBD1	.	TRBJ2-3	TGTGCCAGCAGCCTAGGACAGGGAATAAGAATAGATACGCAGTATTTT	CASSLGQGIRIDTQYF
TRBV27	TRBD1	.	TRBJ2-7	TGTGCCAGCAGTCCGCACCCGGGACAGGGAGCCTACGAGCAGTACTTC	CASSPHPGQGAYEQYF
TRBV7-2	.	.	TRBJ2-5	TGTGCCAGCAGCTCCGGGGGGCGAGAGACCCAGTACTTC	CASSSGGRETQYF
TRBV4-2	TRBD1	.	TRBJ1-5	TGTGCCAGCAGCCAAGTGGACAGGGGATCTGGTCAGCCCCAGCATTTT	CASSQVDRGSGQPQHF
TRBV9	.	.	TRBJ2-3	TGTGCCAGCAGCGTAGCTCCGACTAGCACAGATACGCAGTATTTT	CASSVAPTSTDTQYF
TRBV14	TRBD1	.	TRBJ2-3	TGTGCCAGCTCGGGACAGGGTACAGATACGCAGTATTTT	CASSGQGTDTQYF
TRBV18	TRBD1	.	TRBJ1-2	TGTGCCAGCTCTCGGACAGGGGGTGGCTACACCTTC	CASSRTGGGYTF
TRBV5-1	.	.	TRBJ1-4	TGCGCCAGCAGCTTCCCCTCCCCCTCAGGGGAGAATGAAAAACTGTTTTTT	CASSFPSPSGENEKLFF